Listed here are 14 T cell receptor beta chains from one sample, sequenced in a study of T cells after somatic rescue of genetic block. The protocol was immunoSEQ multiplex PCR, while the TCRdb copy is restricted to in-frame clones and leaves out a portion. The sample consists of some 90,000 clones, 75% to 90% of them appearing once. Sequencing used peripheral blood mononuclear cells (PBMCs). These receptors were obtained from a woman aged 18-35 years.

The V and J genes are TRBV4-1 and TRBJ1-2, with 7 bases identical to TRBD1. V dropped 0 bases and J dropped 4; count of bases not matched to a gene: 8. The CDR3 has 16 residues. Germline V gene sequence: CDR1 MGHRA, CDR2 YSYEKL. The CDR3, as DNA: TGCGCCAGCAGCCAAGATACGACAGGGCGCACCTATGGCTACACCTTC. Its protein is CASSQDTTGRTYGYTF.

This chain connects TRBV5-1 to TRBJ2-7; TRBD1 matches 10 bases. The CDR3 loop spans 13 amino acids. From germline, CDR1 is SGHRS and CDR2 YFSETQ. Trimming took 4 bases from V and 6 from J; bases not matched to a gene: 4. Written as DNA, the CDR3 is TGCGCCAGCAGCCCCGGACAGGGGGGCGAGCAGTACTTC. Its translation: CASSPGQGGEQYF.

This chain connects TRBV11-3 to TRBJ2-1; unclear D gene. Germline CDR1 reads SGHNT; CDR2 reads YENEEA. V lost 4 bases to trimming and J lost 6 bases, with 19 bases between them. The CDR3 sequence is 16 residues long. The CDR3 region has the DNA TGTGCCAGCAGCTCCAGTTCTCGGGCCTACGGCAATGAGCAGTTCTTC. Its protein product is CASSSSSRAYGNEQFF.

The rearrangement uses TRBV5-1 and TRBJ2-2; the match to TRBD2 covers 10 bases. Trimming cost V 3 bases and J 4 bases; bases outside gene matches: 12. This CDR3 contains 18 residues. Germline V CDR1 and CDR2: SGHRS, YFSETQ. The CDR3 nucleotides read TGCGCCAGCAGCTCTTTTGGGACTAGCGAGTGGAGCACCGGGGAGCTGTTTTTT. Encoded protein: CASSSFGTSEWSTGELFF.

V gene TRBV9 combines with J gene TRBJ2-1; TRBD2 is a possible D gene (5 bases). This CDR3 has 16 amino acids. Deletions cut 0 bases from V and 0 bases from J, with 10 bases between. CDR1 SGDLS and CDR2 YYNGEE come from the germline V gene. CDR3 protein: CASSVGIASSYNEQFF. In DNA form, the CDR3 reads TGTGCCAGCAGCGTAGGGATAGCGAGCTCCTACAATGAGCAGTTCTTC.

The V and J genes are TRBV7-8 and TRBJ2-5; D gene ambiguous. Germline-derived CDR1 and CDR2 are SGHVS and FQNEAQ. V lost 1 base, J lost 2 bases, and 8 bases lay in between. This CDR3 region has 14 residues. The CDR3 bases are TGTGCCAGCAGCTTAGGGGCAGTACAAGAGACCCAGTACTTC. It translates to CASSLGAVQETQYF.

The chain employs TRBV25-1 and TRBJ1-1; a possible D gene is TRBD1 (6 bases). This CDR3 contains 13 residues. V lost 5 bases and J 8 bases, leaving 15 bases between the germline ends. Germline V gives CDR1 MGHDK, CDR2 SYGVNS. The CDR3 here is CASSRGVGGEAFF. The DNA of the CDR3 is TGTGCCAGCAGTCGGGGGGTCGGGGGCGAAGCTTTCTTT.

Points on this clone: A read error may produce the germline difference seen at one junction end. The rearrangement links TRBV10-3 to TRBJ1-1; 11 bases match TRBD1. This CDR3 spans 14 amino acids. Per the germline V gene, CDR1 is ENHRY and CDR2 is SYGVKD. The CDR3 DNA reads TGTGCCAGCAGTGCCGGGACAGGGGGCACTGAAGCTTTCTTT. Encoded protein: CASSAGTGGTEAFF.

The rearrangement links TRBV7-3 to TRBJ2-1; D possibly matches TRBD1 or TRBD2 (5 bases each). Deletions cut 3 bases from V and 4 bases from J, with 13 bases between. This CDR3 has 15 amino acids. The germline V gene has CDR1 SGHTA and CDR2 FQGTGA. Written as DNA, the CDR3 is TGTGCCAGCAGCTTTCGGGGCCAGCGGTACAATGAGCAGTTCTTC. Protein: CASSFRGQRYNEQFF. Supplemented by reference TRBV7-3 and TRBJ2-1, the full variable domain reads GAGVSQTPSNKVTEKGKYVELRCDPISGHTALYWYRQSLGQGPEFLIYFQGTGAADDSGLPNDRFFAVRPEGSVSTLKIQRTERGDSAVYLCASSFRGQRYNEQFFGPGTRLTVL.

The genes are TRBV7-3 and TRBJ2-3; weak D call: TRBD1 (6 bases). Looked up from germline, CDR1 is SGHTA and CDR2 is FQGTGA. The CDR3 consists of 15 residues. V was clipped by 1 base and J by 1 base, with 9 bases between them. CDR3 sequence reads: CASSLMTGGTDTQYF. CDR3 coding DNA: TGTGCCAGCAGCTTAATGACAGGAGGCACAGATACGCAGTATTTT.

The CDR3 DNA reads TGTGCCAGCAGCTCTCGGGGAGGCACTGAAGCTTTCTTT. Protein: CASSSRGGTEAFF. This chain connects TRBV7-3 to TRBJ1-1; D unresolved. V lost 4 bases and J 4 bases, leaving 10 bases between the germline ends. The germline V gene has CDR1 SGHTA and CDR2 FQGTGA. The CDR3 runs to 13 residues.

The V and J genes are TRBV29-1 and TRBJ2-6; D perhaps matches TRBD2 (7 bases). The CDR3 spans 15 residues. CDR1 is SQVTM and CDR2 is ANQGSEA in the germline V gene. Deletions cut 4 bases from V and 0 bases from J, with 10 bases between. The CDR3 coding sequence is TGCAGCGTTGTAGGGGGGGGCTCTGGGGCCAACGTCCTGACTTTC. Translating it yields CSVVGGGSGANVLTF.

V usage is TRBV2 and J usage is TRBJ1-6; D remains ambiguous. This CDR3 has 13 residues. Between the trimmed V and J ends, which lost 11 bases and 8 bases, there was a span of 16 bases. Germline V gene sequence: CDR1 SNHLY, CDR2 FYNNEI. In DNA form, the CDR3 reads TGTGCCGGCCGAAGGGTTCCGGATTCACCCCTCCACTTT. Translated, it gives CAGRRVPDSPLHF. Full variable domain (rest looked up from reference TRBV2 and TRBJ1-6): EPEVTQTPSHQVTQMGQEVILRCVPISNHLYFYWYRQILGQKVEFLVSFYNNEISEKSEIFDDQFSVERPDGSNFTLKIRSTKLEDSAMYFCAGRRVPDSPLHFGNGTRLTVT.

V and J are TRBV6-4 and TRBJ2-3; TRBD2 matches 7 bases. Unmatched junction bases numbered 6, after V lost 2 bases and J lost 4 bases. Germline CDR1 and CDR2: MRHNA and SNTAGT. This CDR3 region has 15 residues. In DNA form, the CDR3 reads TGTGCCAGCAGTGACGCTGCGGGAGCCTCAGATACGCAGTATTTT. It yields the protein CASSDAAGASDTQYF.